The 8 T cell receptor beta chains in this list originate from one sample, sequenced in a study of cytomegalovirus exposure and HLA in healthy donors. With 60 Vbeta and 13 Jbeta primers, the PCR was carried out. Here immunoSEQ multiplex PCR was the method, and the copy in TCRdb shows in-frame clones only, minus some. The data contain approximately 220,000 clones, 75% to 85% of them seen just once; the ten biggest clones take up roughly 1.5%. The sample was PBMCs. The source is a girl aged 5 to 17 in good health and CMV-seronegative.

The genes are TRBV5-1 and TRBJ2-3, with TRBD2 matching 13 bases. Trimming took 4 bases from V and 2 from J; bases not matched to a gene: 4. This CDR3 spans 16 amino acids. CDR1 SGHRS and CDR2 YFSETQ come from the germline V gene. CDR3 residues: CASSPGLAGPTDTQYF. Here the CDR3 DNA reads TGCGCCAGCAGCCCGGGACTAGCGGGACCCACAGATACGCAGTATTTT.

A few counts support this clone. V gene TRBV6-1 combines with J gene TRBJ1-1; 9 positions match TRBD1. The V segment lost 5 bases and the J segment 1 base; nucleotides outside the gene matches: 5. This CDR3 has 15 amino acids. Germline CDR1 reads MNHNS; CDR2 reads SASEGT. This chain's CDR3 is CASSKQGAPNTEAFF. The CDR3 nucleotides are TGTGCCAGCAGTAAACAGGGGGCCCCGAACACTGAAGCTTTCTTT.

V and J are TRBV29-1 and TRBJ2-1; D is uncertain. The germline CDR1 and CDR2 sequences are SQVTM and ANQGSEA. The V end was cut by 1 base, the J end by 10 bases, with 14 bases between. CDR3 length equals 13 residues. The CDR3 protein is CSVEVWALREQFF. In DNA form, the CDR3 reads TGCAGCGTTGAAGTCTGGGCGCTCCGGGAGCAGTTCTTC.

The chain links TRBV5-1 to TRBJ2-5, with 12 bases matching TRBD2. This CDR3 is 19 amino acids long. Germline CDR1 and CDR2: SGHRS and YFSETQ. With V trimmed by 1 base and J by 0 bases, 10 bases remained unmatched. The CDR3 DNA reads as TGCGCCAGCAGCTTGCTGCCTAGCGGGGGGGCCGGGTACCAAGAGACCCAGTACTTC. Its protein is CASSLLPSGGAGYQETQYF.

This clone has only one observation. The V and J genes are TRBV4-3 and TRBJ2-1; D gene ambiguous. Germline CDR1 is LGHNA and CDR2 is YSLEER. Trimming took 4 bases from V and 0 from J, leaving 13 bases between them. This CDR3 comprises 16 residues. The CDR3 coding sequence is TGCGCCAGCAGCCCCTCCCTGCGTACCTCCTACAATGAGCAGTTCTTC. This encodes CASSPSLRTSYNEQFF.

The V call is TRBV2, the J call TRBJ1-3, with D tentatively TRBD1 (5 bases). The germline V and J ends were trimmed by 7 bases and 4 bases, with 20 bases remaining between them. CDR3 length: 16 residues. CDR1 and CDR2 from the germline V gene are SNHLY and FYNNEI. CDR3 nucleotides: TGTGCCAGCACTAAAGACAGTTTATTGTCCGGAAACACCATATATTTT. The encoded protein is CASTKDSLLSGNTIYF. The full variable domain, completed using reference TRBV2 and TRBJ1-3, is EPEVTQTPSHQVTQMGQEVILRCVPISNHLYFYWYRQILGQKVEFLVSFYNNEISEKSEIFDDQFSVERPDGSNFTLKIRSTKLEDSAMYFCASTKDSLLSGNTIYFGEGSWLTVV.

The chain is built from TRBV19 and TRBJ2-4, with TRBD2 matching over 11 bases. Germline CDR1 reads LNHDA; CDR2 reads SQIVND (reference sequence). The CDR3 has 18 amino acids. Unmatched junction bases numbered 6, after V lost 1 base and J lost 1 base. The CDR3 DNA reads TGTGCCAGTAGTATAGGTAGCGGGGGGGCCGAGGCCAAAAACATTCAGTACTTC. It codes for CASSIGSGGAEAKNIQYF.

There are a few counts of this clone. The CDR3 here is CASSLQGTGYGYTF. In DNA form, the CDR3 reads TGTGCCAGCAGTTTACAGGGGACAGGGTATGGCTACACCTTC. J is TRBJ1-2 and V is TRBV6-5; 9 nucleotides match TRBD1. CDR1 is MNHEY and CDR2 is SVGAGI in the germline V gene. The CDR3 covers 14 residues. Trimming removed 4 bases from V and 5 bases from J; junction bases left unmatched: 5.